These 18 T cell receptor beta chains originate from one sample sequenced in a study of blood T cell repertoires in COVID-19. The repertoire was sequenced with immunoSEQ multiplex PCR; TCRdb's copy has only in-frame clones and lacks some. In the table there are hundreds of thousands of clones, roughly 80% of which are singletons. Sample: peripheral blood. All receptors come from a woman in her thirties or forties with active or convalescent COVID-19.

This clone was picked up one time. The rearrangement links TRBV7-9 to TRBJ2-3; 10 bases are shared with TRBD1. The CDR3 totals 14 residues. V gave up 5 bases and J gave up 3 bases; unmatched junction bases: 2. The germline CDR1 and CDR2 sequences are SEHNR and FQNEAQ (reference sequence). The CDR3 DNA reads TGTGCCAGCAGCGACAGGGGGCGGACAGATACGCAGTATTTT. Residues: CASSDRGRTDTQYF.

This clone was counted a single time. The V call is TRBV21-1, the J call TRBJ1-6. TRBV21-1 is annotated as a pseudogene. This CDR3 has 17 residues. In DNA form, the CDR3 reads TGTGCCAGCAGCAAAGCGCTTGTCACGATCGGAGGTTCACCCCTCCACTTT. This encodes CASSKALVTIGGSPLHF.

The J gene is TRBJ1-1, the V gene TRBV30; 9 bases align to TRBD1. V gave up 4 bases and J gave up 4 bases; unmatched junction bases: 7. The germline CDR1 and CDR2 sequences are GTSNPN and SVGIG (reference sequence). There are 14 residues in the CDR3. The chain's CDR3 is CAWNSPGQGTEAFF. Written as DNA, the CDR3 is TGTGCCTGGAATTCCCCGGGACAGGGCACTGAAGCTTTCTTT.

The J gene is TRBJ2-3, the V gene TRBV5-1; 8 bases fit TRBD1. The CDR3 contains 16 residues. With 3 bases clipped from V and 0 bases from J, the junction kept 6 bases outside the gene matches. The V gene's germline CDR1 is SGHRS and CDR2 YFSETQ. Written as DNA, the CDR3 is TGCGCCAGCAGCTCTGGACAGGGCTCGAGCACAGATACGCAGTATTTT. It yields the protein CASSSGQGSSTDTQYF.

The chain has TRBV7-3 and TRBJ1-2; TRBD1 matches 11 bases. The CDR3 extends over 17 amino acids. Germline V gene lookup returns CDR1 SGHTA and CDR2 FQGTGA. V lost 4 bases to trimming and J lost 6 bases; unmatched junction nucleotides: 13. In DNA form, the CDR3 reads TGTGCCAGCAGCTCCCCCGGGACAGGGGGAGGTGGCCATGGCTACACCTTC. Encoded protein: CASSSPGTGGGGHGYTF. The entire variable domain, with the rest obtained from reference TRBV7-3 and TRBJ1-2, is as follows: GAGVSQTPSNKVTEKGKYVELRCDPISGHTALYWYRQSLGQGPEFLIYFQGTGAADDSGLPNDRFFAVRPEGSVSTLKIQRTERGDSAVYLCASSSPGTGGGGHGYTFGSGTRLTVV.

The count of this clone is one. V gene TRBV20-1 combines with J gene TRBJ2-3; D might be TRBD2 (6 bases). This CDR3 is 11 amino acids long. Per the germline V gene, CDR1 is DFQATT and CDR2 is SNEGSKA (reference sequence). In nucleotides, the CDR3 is TGCAGCTCCGGGACTCCAAATACGCAGTATTTT. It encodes CSSGTPNTQYF.

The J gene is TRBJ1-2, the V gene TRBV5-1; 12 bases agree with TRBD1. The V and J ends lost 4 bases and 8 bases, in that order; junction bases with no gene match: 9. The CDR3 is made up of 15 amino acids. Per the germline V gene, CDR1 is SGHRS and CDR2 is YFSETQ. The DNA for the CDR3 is TGCGCCAGCAGCACCGGGACAGGGGGCCTGGGGGGCTACACCTTC. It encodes CASSTGTGGLGGYTF.

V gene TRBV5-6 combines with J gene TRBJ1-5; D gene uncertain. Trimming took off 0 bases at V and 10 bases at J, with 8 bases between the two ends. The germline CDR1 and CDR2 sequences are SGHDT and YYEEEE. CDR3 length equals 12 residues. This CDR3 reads CASSLAPGPQHF. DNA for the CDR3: TGTGCCAGCAGCTTGGCCCCGGGACCCCAGCATTTT. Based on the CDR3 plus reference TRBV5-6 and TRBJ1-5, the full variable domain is DAGVTQSPTHLIKTRGQQVTLRCSPKSGHDTVSWYQQALGQGPQFIFQYYEEEERQRGNFPDRFSGHQFPNYSSELNVNALLLGDSALYLCASSLAPGPQHFGDGTRLSIL.

CDR3 in amino acids: CSASPRGSSYNEQFF. In nucleotides, the CDR3 is TGCAGTGCTAGTCCCAGGGGTAGCTCCTACAATGAGCAGTTCTTC. This chain connects TRBV20-1 to TRBJ2-1, with D perhaps TRBD1 (6 bases). CDR3 length equals 15 residues. Germline CDR1 and CDR2: DFQATT and SNEGSKA (reference sequence). Trimming removed 3 bases at V and 0 bases at J, with 12 bases between.

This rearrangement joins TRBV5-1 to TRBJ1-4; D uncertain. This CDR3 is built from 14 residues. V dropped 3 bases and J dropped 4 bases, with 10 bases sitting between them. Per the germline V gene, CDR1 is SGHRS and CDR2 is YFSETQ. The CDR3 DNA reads TGCGCCAGCAGCTACGGCGGAGGTAATGAAAAACTGTTTTTT. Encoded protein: CASSYGGGNEKLFF.

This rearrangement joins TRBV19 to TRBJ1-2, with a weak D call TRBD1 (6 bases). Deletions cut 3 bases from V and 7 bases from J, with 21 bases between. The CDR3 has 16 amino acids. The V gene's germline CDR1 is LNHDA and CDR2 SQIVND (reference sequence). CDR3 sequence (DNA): TGTGCCAGTAGTATTCGTCGTGCAGGGGAATGGTCTGGCTACACCTTC. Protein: CASSIRRAGEWSGYTF.

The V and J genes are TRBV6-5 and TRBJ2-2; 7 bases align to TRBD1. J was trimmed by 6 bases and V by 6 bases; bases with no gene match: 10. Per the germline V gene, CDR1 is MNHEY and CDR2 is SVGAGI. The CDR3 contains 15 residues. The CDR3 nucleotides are TGTGCCAGCAGAACAGGGGAGCGTCTCTCCGGGGAGCTGTTTTTT. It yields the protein CASRTGERLSGELFF.

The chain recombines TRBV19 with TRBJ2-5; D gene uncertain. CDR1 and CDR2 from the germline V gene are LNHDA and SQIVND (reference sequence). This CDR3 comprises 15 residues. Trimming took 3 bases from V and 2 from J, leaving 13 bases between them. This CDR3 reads CASSINGQAQETQYF. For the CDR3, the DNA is TGTGCCAGTAGTATCAATGGGCAGGCACAAGAGACCCAGTACTTC.

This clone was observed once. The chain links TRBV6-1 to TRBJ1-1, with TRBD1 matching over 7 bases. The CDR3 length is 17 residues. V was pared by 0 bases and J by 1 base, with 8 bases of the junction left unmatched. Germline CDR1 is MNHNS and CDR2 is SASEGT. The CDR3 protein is CASSEALGTAQNTEAFF. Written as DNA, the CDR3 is TGTGCCAGCAGTGAAGCGCTGGGGACAGCACAGAACACTGAAGCTTTCTTT.

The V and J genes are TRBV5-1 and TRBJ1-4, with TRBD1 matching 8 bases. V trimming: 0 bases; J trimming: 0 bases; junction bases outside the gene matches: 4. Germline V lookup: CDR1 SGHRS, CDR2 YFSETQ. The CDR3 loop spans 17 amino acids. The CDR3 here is CASSLGQGAATNEKLFF. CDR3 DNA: TGCGCCAGCAGCTTGGGGCAGGGGGCTGCAACTAATGAAAAACTGTTTTTT.

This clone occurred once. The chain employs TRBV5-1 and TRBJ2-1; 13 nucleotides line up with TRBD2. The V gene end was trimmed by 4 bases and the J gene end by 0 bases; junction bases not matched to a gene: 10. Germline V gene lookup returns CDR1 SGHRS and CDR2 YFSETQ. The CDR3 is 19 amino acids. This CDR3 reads CASSARLAGGTSSYNEQFF. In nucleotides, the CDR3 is TGCGCCAGCAGCGCGAGACTAGCGGGAGGTACCAGCTCCTACAATGAGCAGTTCTTC.

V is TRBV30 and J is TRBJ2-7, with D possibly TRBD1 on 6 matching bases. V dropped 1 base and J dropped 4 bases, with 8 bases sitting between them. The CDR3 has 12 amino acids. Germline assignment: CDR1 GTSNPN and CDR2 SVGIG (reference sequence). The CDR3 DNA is TGTGCCTGGAGTGAAACAGGGTACGAGCAGTACTTC. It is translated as CAWSETGYEQYF.

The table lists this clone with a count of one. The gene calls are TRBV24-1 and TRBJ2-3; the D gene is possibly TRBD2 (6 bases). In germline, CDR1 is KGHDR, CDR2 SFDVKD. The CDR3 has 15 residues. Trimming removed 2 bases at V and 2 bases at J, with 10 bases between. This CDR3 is CATSDSSASTDTQYF. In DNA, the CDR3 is TGTGCCACCAGTGATTCTAGCGCATCCACAGATACGCAGTATTTT.